This T cell receptor beta chain stems from a study of response to subunit inactivated influenza vaccine. This clonotype appeared a few times. Antigen: not known. Germline V lookup: CDR1 KGHSH, CDR2 LQKENI. Trimming pared 0 bases from V and 1 base from J, leaving 12 bases between. CDR3 length: 17 amino acids. TCRdb ran MiXCR on the RT-PCR reads and lists one entry per CDR3 protein. The sample includes 610,000 or so distinct CDR3 sequences, roughly 15% seen only once; the top ten take around 10%. Study-level findings and limits: Every seasonal influenza vaccination brings in few new T cells, the authors suggested.

Sequences were derived from PBMCs from blood, sampled approximately 12 days after vaccination. The sequence derives from a middle-aged man who received an inactivated influenza vaccine. The rearrangement links TRBV18 to TRBJ2-2, with D possibly being TRBD1 (6 bases). CDR3 amino acids: CASSPPRRTENTGELFF. The CDR3, as DNA: TGTGCCAGCTCACCACCGAGGAGGACAGAGAACACCGGGGAGCTGTTTTTT.